A single T cell receptor beta chain is shown here with its context. What it binds is unknown. The sample belongs to a study of neurological immune-mediated disorders. Study-wide results and limits: When repertoires were grouped phylogenetically, those of 18 of 34 multiple sclerosis patients fell into one related-CDR3 cluster, a possible signature. The study found no CDR3 amino acid sequences shared by expanded clones across subjects, suggesting private repertoires in all groups. It was HTLV-1-associated myelopathy that showed the most TCR clonal expansion, while multiple sclerosis showed the least, falling below healthy controls.

The method for making cDNA was 5'RACE, and it used 10-nucleotide random UMIs. Using its own MiXCR run on the 5' RACE reads, TCRdb lists one record per CDR3 protein. The sample lists 87,000 or so distinct CDR3 sequences; roughly 4% were seen once. Deletions cut 7 bases from V and 9 bases from J, with 22 bases between. The CDR3 spans 14 residues. CDR1 and CDR2 (germline): MNHNS, SASEGT. The sequencing sample was made of PBMCs. V is TRBV6-1 and J is TRBJ2-7; weak D call: TRBD2 (6 bases). The TCR was taken from a woman younger than 30 with multiple sclerosis. CDR3 amino acids: CASTEQDYEGMQYF. The CDR3 nucleotides read TGTGCCAGCACCGAACAGGACTATGAGGGTATGCAGTACTTC.